This T cell receptor beta chain was recorded in a study of CD8 T cells in Susac syndrome. Study details: Patients with Susac syndrome were therapy-naive, taking corticosteroids, with some also receiving intravenous immunoglobulin, or taking intravenous immunoglobulin alone at the time their blood was drawn. General study results and limits: Clonal expansion was not seen in any Susac syndrome CD4+ T cell repertoire.

After extraction with the RNeasy kit, about 0.45 to 1 ug of the RNA was reverse transcribed using random hexamers. Amplification of the TCR beta CDR3 was carried out by immunoSEQ multiplex PCR, which spanned a total of 54 Vbeta and 13 Jbeta segments. TCRdb redid the calling of the immunoSEQ multiplex PCR reads with MiXCR, one entry per CDR3 protein. The sample has approximately 190,000 distinct CDR3 sequences, under 97% seen once. As concerns this clonotype: Antigen unknown.

The germline CDR1 and CDR2 sequences are SGHRS and YFSETQ. CDR3 length: 14 amino acids. Trimming removed 2 bases from V and 5 bases from J, with 13 bases in between. This TCR was recovered from a human donor with Susac syndrome. The sequencing sample was made of CD4+ T cells from PBMCs. V and J are TRBV5-1 and TRBJ1-1; tentative D call: TRBD1 (5 bases). CDR3 in DNA: TGCGCCAGCAGCTTCGGGGCTAGTCGAACTGAAGCTTTCTTT. As protein: CASSFGASRTEAFF.